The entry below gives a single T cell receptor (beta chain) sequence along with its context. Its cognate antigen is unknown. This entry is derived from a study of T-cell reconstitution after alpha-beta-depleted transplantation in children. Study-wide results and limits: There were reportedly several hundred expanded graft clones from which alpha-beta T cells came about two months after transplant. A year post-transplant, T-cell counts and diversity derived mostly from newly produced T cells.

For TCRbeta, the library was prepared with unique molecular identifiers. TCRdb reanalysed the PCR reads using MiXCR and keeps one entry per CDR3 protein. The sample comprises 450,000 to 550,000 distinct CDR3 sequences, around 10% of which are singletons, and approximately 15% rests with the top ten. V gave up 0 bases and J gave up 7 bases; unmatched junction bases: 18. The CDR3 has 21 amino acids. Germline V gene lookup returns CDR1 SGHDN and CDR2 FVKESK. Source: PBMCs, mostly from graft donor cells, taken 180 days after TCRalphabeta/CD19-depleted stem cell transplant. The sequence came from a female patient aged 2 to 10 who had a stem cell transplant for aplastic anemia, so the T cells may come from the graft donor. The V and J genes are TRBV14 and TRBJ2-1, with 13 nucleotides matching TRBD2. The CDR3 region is CASSQDLGTSGRASPRNEQFF. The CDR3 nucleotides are TGTGCCAGCAGCCAAGATCTTGGAACTAGCGGGAGGGCCTCTCCTCGGAATGAGCAGTTCTTC.